A selection of T cell receptor beta chains follows, all from one sample in a study of control samples from healthy donors and cancer patients. Sequenced by immunoSEQ multiplex PCR; TCRdb stores in-frame clones only, minus some. This repertoire shows over 150,000 clones, approximately 94% found once; its top ten account for approximately 15%. Sequences were obtained from PBMCs. These receptors originate from a man between 60 and 75 years old with colorectal cancer. Both conserved end residues are part of each CDR3. A D gene is named only where the DNA matches it firmly. Size values are once, few and many counts, or a class for expanded clones, and some rows have none.

j_call | v_call | clone_size | d_call | cdr3_aa | cdr3_nt
TRBJ2-7 | TRBV5-1 | NA | TRBD2 | CASSLGGLAGAYEQYF | TGCGCCAGCAGCTTGGGGGGACTAGCGGGCGCCTACGAGCAGTACTTC
TRBJ2-7 | TRBV5-6 | NA | NA | CASSPFYEQYF | TGTGCCAGCAGCCCATTCTACGAGCAGTACTTC
TRBJ2-5 | TRBV18 | NA | NA | CASSVRDRQETQYF | TGTGCCAGCTCGGTCCGGGACCGCCAAGAGACCCAGTACTTC
TRBJ2-5 | TRBV10-3 | NA | NA | CAISEGPRETQYF | TGTGCCATCAGTGAGGGACCAAGGGAGACCCAGTACTTC
TRBJ2-7 | TRBV18 | NA | NA | CASSPGAGFLYEQYF | TGTGCCAGCTCACCTGGTGCAGGCTTTCTATACGAGCAGTACTTC
TRBJ2-3 | TRBV14 | NA | TRBD1 | CASSQAGTATDTQYF | TGTGCCAGCAGCCAAGCCGGGACAGCCACAGATACGCAGTATTTT
TRBJ2-1 | TRBV9 | NA | TRBD2 | CASNPGGGSSYNEQFF | TGTGCCAGCAACCCGGGGGGGGGCAGCTCCTACAATGAGCAGTTCTTC
TRBJ1-2 | TRBV29-1 | NA | NA | CSVRLGSPYGYTF | TGCAGCGTTCGATTAGGGAGTCCCTATGGCTACACCTTC
TRBJ1-6 | TRBV2 | NA | TRBD1 | CASEQGASYNSPLHF | TGTGCCAGCGAACAGGGGGCGTCCTATAATTCACCCCTCCACTTT
TRBJ2-7 | TRBV25-1 | NA | TRBD1 | CASRDRGEQYF | TGTGCCAGCAGAGACAGGGGGGAGCAGTACTTC
TRBJ2-7 | TRBV13 | once | TRBD2 | CASSLTGGWSPSYEQYF | TGTGCCAGCAGCTTAACGGGGGGGTGGTCCCCTTCCTACGAGCAGTACTTC
TRBJ2-5 | TRBV25-1 | large | NA | CASSDLPGGQETQYF | TGTGCCAGCAGTGACCTCCCCGGGGGCCAAGAGACCCAGTACTTC